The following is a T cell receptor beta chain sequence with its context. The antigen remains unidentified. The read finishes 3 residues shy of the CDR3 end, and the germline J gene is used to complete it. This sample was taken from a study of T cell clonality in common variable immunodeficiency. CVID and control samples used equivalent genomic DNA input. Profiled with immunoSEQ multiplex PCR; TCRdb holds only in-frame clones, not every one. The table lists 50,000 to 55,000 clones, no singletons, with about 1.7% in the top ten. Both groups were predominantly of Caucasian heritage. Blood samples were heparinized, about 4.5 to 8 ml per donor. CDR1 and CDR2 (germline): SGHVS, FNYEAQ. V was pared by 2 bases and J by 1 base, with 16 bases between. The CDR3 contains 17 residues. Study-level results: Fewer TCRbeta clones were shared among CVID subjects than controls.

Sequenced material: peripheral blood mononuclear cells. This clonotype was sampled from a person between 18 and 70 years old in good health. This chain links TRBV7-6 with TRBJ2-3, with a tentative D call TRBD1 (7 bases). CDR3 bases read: TGTGCCAGCAGCTTAAGTGTGACAGGGACTGGCACAGATACG. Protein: CASSLSVTGTGTDT. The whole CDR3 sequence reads CASSLSVTGTGTDTQYF.